This T cell receptor (beta chain) was obtained from a study of B cell selection in AIRE deficiency. Study-level findings and limits: Of roughly 3,400 shared Treg TCRbeta sequences, 31.6% were healthy-donor-only and about 9.1% patient-only. About 30.6% of healthy-shared Treg sequences were found among patient Tconv cells. CDR3s were shorter in shared Treg sequences, reflecting few non-templated nucleotide insertions.

The repertoire was sequenced with immunoSEQ multiplex PCR; TCRdb's copy has only in-frame clones and lacks some. Counted here are 22,000 or so clones, more than 95% occurring once; the ten biggest clones make up 0.3%. V was shortened by 4 bases and J by 3 bases, with 8 bases between the two germline ends. The length of the CDR3 is 13 residues. CDR1 and CDR2 (germline): SGHKS, YYEKEE (reference sequence). CD4+CD127+ cells were sorted as the conventional CD4 T cells. This clone occurred once. Its antigen is still unknown. The origin of this receptor is a human donor with AIRE deficiency. The chain has TRBV5-5 and TRBJ1-5; D is unresolved. Sequenced sample: conventional CD4+ T cells sorted from PBMCs. CDR3 DNA: TGTGCCAGCAGCCGACTGTCCAATCAGCCCCAGCATTTT. This gives the protein CASSRLSNQPQHF.